This is a list of T cell receptor beta chains from one sample in a study of T cell responses to AZD1222 COVID-19 vaccine. This table comes from immunoSEQ multiplex PCR, and its TCRdb copy is limited to in-frame clones, with some not included. Among about 73,000 clones listed, nearly 90% were seen once. Here the sequenced sample was peripheral blood, taken 28 days after the second AZD1222 dose. The source of these receptors is an adult who received the AZD1222 COVID-19 vaccine. CDR3s include the opening cysteine and the closing phenylalanine or tryptophan. Each record gives: D gene, J gene, clone size, V gene, CDR3 protein, CDR3 DNA. A D gene is named only where the DNA matches it firmly. The listing skips clone size in some rows; elsewhere it reads once, few, many or a size class.

- | TRBJ2-1 | - | TRBV3-1/TRBV3-2 | CASSLQGGQFF | TGTGCCAGCAGCCTACAGGGAGGGCAGTTCTTC
- | TRBJ1-6 | - | TRBV11-3 | CASSLVSLQGSPLHF | TGTGCCAGCAGCTTAGTCTCCTTACAGGGTTCACCCCTCCACTTT
TRBD1 | TRBJ1-5 | - | TRBV2 | CASSGDRVGNQPQHF | TGTGCCAGCAGTGGGGACAGGGTTGGCAATCAGCCCCAGCATTTT
- | TRBJ1-5 | - | TRBV7-9 | CASSLASATGQPQHF | TGTGCCAGCAGCTTAGCGTCAGCGACGGGTCAGCCCCAGCATTTT
- | TRBJ1-3 | - | TRBV19 | CASSDPNQSSGNTIYF | TGTGCCAGTAGCGACCCTAATCAGAGCTCTGGAAACACCATATATTTT
- | TRBJ1-6 | once | TRBV27 | CASSRTVGNSPLHF | TGTGCCAGCAGCCGGACAGTAGGTAATTCACCCCTCCACTTT
- | TRBJ1-3 | - | TRBV6-2/TRBV6-3 | CASSYPGIPSGNTIYF | TGTGCCAGCAGTTATCCTGGGATACCCTCTGGAAACACCATATATTTT
- | TRBJ2-5 | - | TRBV7-9 | CASSLPGGSSETQYF | TGTGCCAGCAGCCTCCCCGGGGGTTCGTCAGAGACCCAGTACTTC
TRBD1 | TRBJ2-7 | - | TRBV28 | CASTARTGYYEQYF | TGTGCCAGCACCGCCCGGACAGGTTACTACGAGCAGTACTTC
- | TRBJ2-3 | - | TRBV27 | CASSLWGPKWPDTQYF | TGTGCCAGCAGTTTATGGGGGCCTAAGTGGCCAGATACGCAGTATTTT
- | TRBJ1-6 | - | TRBV5-6 | CASSFGSDRSPLHF | TGTGCCAGCAGCTTCGGATCCGATCGTTCACCCCTCCACTTT
- | TRBJ2-2 | - | TRBV11-1 | CASSLSGSGELFF | TGTGCCAGCAGCTTATCGGGATCCGGGGAGCTGTTTTTT
- | TRBJ2-1 | - | TRBV5-1 | CASSLSPLVGDEQFF | TGCGCCAGCAGCTTGTCCCCACTAGTAGGGGATGAGCAGTTCTTC
- | TRBJ2-1 | - | TRBV2 | CASRGWISNNEQFF | TGTGCCAGCAGGGGGTGGATCTCTAACAATGAGCAGTTCTTC
- | TRBJ1-5 | - | TRBV4-2 | CASSQEWDQPQHF | TGTGCCAGCAGCCAAGAATGGGATCAGCCCCAGCATTTT
- | TRBJ2-5 | - | TRBV12-3/TRBV12-4 | CASSPGMGETQYF | TGTGCCAGCAGTCCAGGGATGGGAGAGACCCAGTACTTC
- | TRBJ2-7 | - | TRBV3-1/TRBV3-2 | CASSQDPRAHEQYF | TGTGCCAGCAGCCAAGACCCCAGGGCTCACGAGCAGTACTTC
- | TRBJ1-2 | - | TRBV4-1 | CASSQREGHF | TGCGCCAGCAGCCAAAGAGAGGGGCATTTC
TRBD1 | TRBJ2-7 | - | TRBV24-1 | CATSDWGTGGGEQYF | TGTGCCACCAGTGATTGGGGGACAGGGGGTGGTGAGCAGTACTTC
- | TRBJ1-5 | - | TRBV7-9 | CASSPTGQVNQPQHF | TGTGCCAGCAGTCCCACGGGACAAGTCAATCAGCCCCAGCATTTT
- | TRBJ1-5 | - | TRBV15 | CATSREKRQPQHF | TGTGCCACCAGCAGAGAGAAGCGTCAGCCCCAGCATTTT
- | TRBJ1-1 | - | TRBV24-1 | CATSDRRGSEAFF | TGTGCCACCAGTGATCGCCGGGGATCTGAAGCTTTCTTT
- | TRBJ1-6 | - | TRBV4-3 | CASSQEDSYNSPLHF | TGCGCCAGCAGCCAAGAGGACAGCTATAATTCACCCCTCCACTTT